This T cell receptor beta chain was recovered during a study of blood T cell repertoires in COVID-19 (dated by TCRdb to the early 2020s). Notes on the research overall: Samples covering the acute and convalescent phases of COVID-19 were provided by collaborators in the United States, Italy and Spain. The prospective study material was composed of cDNA or gDNA derived from T cells, B-cell-depleted T cells, or PBMCs. Deeply sampled blood TCRbeta repertoires from subjects exposed to, actively infected with, or recovered from COVID-19 were included in the dataset. The repertoires were made available in a free public database intended to serve as a resource for research on the immune response to SARS-CoV-2. The samples were drawn from the first 160 participants of the ongoing ImmuneRACE study and from 950 to 1,500 subjects provided by 6 global collaborators. A de-identified subject ID, COVID-19 status, age in years and sex were almost always included in the sample metadata. Where HLA class I and class II types were available, the types were taken from metadata supplied by the sample provider, not from assay-based typing. What the research found in general, with its limitations: The amount of clinical and demographic metadata varied by source and participant and was provided uncurated.

Enrolling through a virtual design, the prospective study's participants ranged in age from about 18 to 100 years and lived across 20 to 25 United States geographic areas. In the prospective study, participants were assigned to cohorts based on the clinical history participants reported in a screening survey and a study questionnaire. For ImmuneRACE Cohort 3, a participant was defined as recovered based on two consecutive negative NP/OP PCR tests, clearance by a healthcare professional, or resolution of symptoms. In the prospective study, whole blood, serum and a nasopharyngeal or oropharyngeal swab were collected from each participant by mobile phlebotomists. Prospective study participants could optionally give additional blood draws and questionnaires over an approximately 2-month period. Before DNA extraction, prospective study blood samples were shipped either frozen or at room temperature.

The germline V gene encodes CDR1 GTSNPN and CDR2 SVGIG (reference sequence). From the cysteine through the phenylalanine, the CDR3 covers 14 amino acids. Only CDR3 DNA remains: 42 bases, in frame from the first base. Trimming removed 1 base from V and 4 bases from J; the gene matches leave 2 bases unexplained. Comments on this clone: What antigen it recognizes has not been identified. No base quality information exists; no much larger clone differs at one position.

The immunoSEQ Assay, a bias-controlled multiplex PCR, was used to amplify TCRbeta CDR3 regions from genomic DNA. The study's own analysis went as follows. The number of nucleated cells in each sample was estimated from the amplification of reference gene primers within the assay. To quantify the absolute abundance of each unique TCRbeta CDR3 rearrangement, sequence reads were collapsed and filtered. For each sample, productive Simpson clonality was calculated as the square root of Simpson's diversity index over productive rearrangements. TCRdb retrieved this table from immuneACCESS and kept in-frame rearrangements only. Not all clones are present; in checked studies, unresolved V genes account for under half, and no reason is known for the remainder. V, J and clone size reflect that table, while D and trimming were determined from the DNA. The sample records a few hundred thousand clones, approximately 88% of which are singletons. The top ten hold 1.5% to 2% of the sample.

The chain was built from TRBV30 and TRBJ1-4; TRBD1 lines up with 8 middle nucleotides. The receptor was isolated from a woman in her thirties or forties who had recovered from COVID-19. Sequenced: PBMCs or T cells enriched from blood (not recorded which). The CDR3 region: CAWSAGGINEKLFF. Read as DNA, the sequence is TGTGCCTGGAGTGCAGGGGGCATTAATGAAAAACTGTTTTTT.